The rows below give T cell receptor beta chains drawn from one sample of a study of cytomegalovirus exposure and HLA in healthy donors. Libraries were prepared by immunoSEQ multiplex PCR; TCRdb keeps only in-frame clonotypes and omits some of them. The sample consists of 300,000 to 350,000 clones, approximately 85% of them appearing once. Sequenced sample: PBMCs. Receptors originate from a young man in good health and CMV-seronegative. The CDR3 runs from the conserved cysteine through the conserved F or W. D genes are given only for firm matches. The size entry is marked missing in some rows and otherwise reads once, few, many or a size class.

v_call,j_call,clone_size,d_call,cdr3_nt,cdr3_aa
TRBV6-6,TRBJ1-5,.,TRBD1,TGTGCCAGCAGATTTTCGGGACAGGGCGGTCAGCCCCAGCATTTT,CASRFSGQGGQPQHF
TRBV7-8,TRBJ2-1,.,.,TGTGCCAGCAGCTTAGCGAGGCAGATTCGGGATGAGCAGTTCTTC,CASSLARQIRDEQFF
TRBV7-9,TRBJ1-3,.,TRBD1,TGTGCCACTGAAGTGGGGGACAGATTGTACTCTGGAAACACCATATATTTT,CATEVGDRLYSGNTIYF
TRBV15,TRBJ2-7,.,TRBD2,TGTGCCACCAGCAGAGATCGCAGGGAGGGCTACGAGCAGTACTTC,CATSRDRREGYEQYF
TRBV6-5,TRBJ1-6,.,TRBD1,TGTGCCAGCAGCAGGGACAGGGGACATAATTCACCCCTCCACTTT,CASSRDRGHNSPLHF
TRBV6-6,TRBJ1-5,.,TRBD1,TGTGCCAGCAGTTACTCGGACAGGTTGGATCAGCCCCAGCATTTT,CASSYSDRLDQPQHF
TRBV2,TRBJ2-7,.,.,TGTGCCAGCAGTGAAATGTTTACTAGAGGGACCTACGAGCAGTACTTC,CASSEMFTRGTYEQYF
TRBV6-6,TRBJ2-1,.,TRBD2,TGTGCCAGCAGTTACTCGATGGAGGGCGGGGGTGCTGAGCAGTTCTTC,CASSYSMEGGGAEQFF
TRBV7-8,TRBJ2-7,few,.,TGTGCCAGCAGCTTAGAGGAGGCTGGTACGTCCTACGAGCAGTACTTC,CASSLEEAGTSYEQYF
TRBV6-5,TRBJ1-2,.,TRBD1,TGTGCCAGCAGTTACAGGGGGCCAGGCTATGGCTACACCTTC,CASSYRGPGYGYTF
TRBV6-4,TRBJ1-1,.,.,TGTGCCAGCAGAGGTCCGGGGGTAAACACTGAAGCTTTCTTT,CASRGPGVNTEAFF
TRBV7-9,TRBJ2-1,.,TRBD2,TGTGCCAGCCGTAAGGAGCGGGGCACTAAGTTCTTC,CASRKERGTKFF
TRBV11-2,TRBJ2-7,.,TRBD1,TGTGCCAGCAGGCCGTCGGTAGGGGGCCCGGCTTACGAGCAGTACTTC,CASRPSVGGPAYEQYF
TRBV6-5,TRBJ2-7,few,.,TGTGCCAGCAGTTACTCGGGGGCCCCCTACGAGCAGTACTTC,CASSYSGAPYEQYF
TRBV7-6,TRBJ1-1,.,.,TGTGCCAGCAGCTTAGCCACAGGGAAGGCGAACACTGAAGCTTTCTTT,CASSLATGKANTEAFF